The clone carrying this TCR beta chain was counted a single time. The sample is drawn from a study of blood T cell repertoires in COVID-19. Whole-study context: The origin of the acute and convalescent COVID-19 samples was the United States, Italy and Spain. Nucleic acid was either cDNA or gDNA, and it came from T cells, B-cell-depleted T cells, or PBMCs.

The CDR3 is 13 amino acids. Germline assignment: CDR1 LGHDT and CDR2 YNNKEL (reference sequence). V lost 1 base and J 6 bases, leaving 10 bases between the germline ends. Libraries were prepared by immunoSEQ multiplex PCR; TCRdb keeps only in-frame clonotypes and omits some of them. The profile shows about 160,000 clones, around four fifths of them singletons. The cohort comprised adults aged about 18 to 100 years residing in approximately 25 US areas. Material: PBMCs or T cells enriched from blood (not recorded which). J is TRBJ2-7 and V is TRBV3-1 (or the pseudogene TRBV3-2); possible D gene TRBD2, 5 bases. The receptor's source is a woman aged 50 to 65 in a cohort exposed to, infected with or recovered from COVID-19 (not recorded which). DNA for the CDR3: TGTGCCAGCAGCCAAGTTCCTCGGGGCGAGCAGTACTTC. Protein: CASSQVPRGEQYF.